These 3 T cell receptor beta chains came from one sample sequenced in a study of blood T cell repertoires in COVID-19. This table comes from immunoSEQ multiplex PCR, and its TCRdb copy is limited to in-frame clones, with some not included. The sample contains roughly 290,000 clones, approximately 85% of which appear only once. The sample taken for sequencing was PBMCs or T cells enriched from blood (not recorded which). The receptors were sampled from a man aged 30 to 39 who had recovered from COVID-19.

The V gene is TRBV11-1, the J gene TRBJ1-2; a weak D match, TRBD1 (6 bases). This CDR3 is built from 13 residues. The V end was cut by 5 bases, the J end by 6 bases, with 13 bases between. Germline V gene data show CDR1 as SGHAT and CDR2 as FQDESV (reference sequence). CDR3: CASSLGTRDGYTF. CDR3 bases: TGTGCCAGCAGCCTAGGGACAAGGGATGGCTACACCTTC.

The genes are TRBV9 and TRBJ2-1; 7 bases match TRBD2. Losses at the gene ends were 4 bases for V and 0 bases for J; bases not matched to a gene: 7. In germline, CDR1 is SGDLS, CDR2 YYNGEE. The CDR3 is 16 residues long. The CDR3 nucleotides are TGTGCCAGCAGCCCCGGCGGGGGACGCTCCTACAATGAGCAGTTCTTC. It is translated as CASSPGGGRSYNEQFF.

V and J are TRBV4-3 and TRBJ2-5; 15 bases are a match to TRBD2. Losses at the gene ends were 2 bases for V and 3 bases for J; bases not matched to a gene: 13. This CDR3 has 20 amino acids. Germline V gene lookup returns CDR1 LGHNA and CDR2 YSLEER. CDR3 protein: CASSQMGTSGGPPMEETQYF. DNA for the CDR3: TGCGCCAGCAGCCAAATGGGGACTAGCGGGGGGCCGCCGATGGAAGAGACCCAGTACTTC.